This TCR beta chain appears in the sequencing data of a study of response to subunit inactivated influenza vaccine. The V segment lost 3 bases and the J segment 6 bases; nucleotides outside the gene matches: 7. The CDR3 is 15 residues long. From germline, CDR1 is LGHNA and CDR2 YSLEER. This clonotype was observed a handful of times. Its antigen is undetermined. TCRdb re-called the RT-PCR reads through MiXCR, storing one row per CDR3 protein. The profile shows about 700,000 distinct CDR3 sequences, approximately 15% of them singletons. General observations from the study: Authors suggested each seasonal influenza vaccination recruits few new T cells.

This clonotype was obtained from a man over 45 who received an inactivated influenza vaccine. The sample in question was PBMCs from blood, obtained around 14 days before vaccination. The J gene is TRBJ1-4, the V gene TRBV4-3, with 7 bases fitting TRBD1. This chain's CDR3 is CASSQEGARYEKLFF. The CDR3 DNA is TGCGCCAGCAGCCAGGAGGGGGCGCGATATGAAAAACTGTTTTTT.